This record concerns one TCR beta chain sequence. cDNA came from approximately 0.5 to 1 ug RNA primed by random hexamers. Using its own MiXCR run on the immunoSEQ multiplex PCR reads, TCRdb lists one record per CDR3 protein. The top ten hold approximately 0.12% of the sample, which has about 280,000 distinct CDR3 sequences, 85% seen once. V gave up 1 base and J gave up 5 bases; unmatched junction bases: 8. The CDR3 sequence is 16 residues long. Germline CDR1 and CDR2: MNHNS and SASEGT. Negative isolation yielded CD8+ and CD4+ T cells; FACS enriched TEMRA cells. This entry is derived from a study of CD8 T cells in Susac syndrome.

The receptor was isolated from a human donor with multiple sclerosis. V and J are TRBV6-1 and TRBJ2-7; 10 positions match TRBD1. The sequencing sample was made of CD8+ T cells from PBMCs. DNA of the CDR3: TGTGCCAGCAGTGAAGGCCCCGGGACAGGGGTCAACGAGCAGTACTTC. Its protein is CASSEGPGTGVNEQYF.